The T cell receptor beta chain under discussion was sequenced for a study of blood T cell repertoires in COVID-19. Study-wide background: Some COVID-19 samples were acute and others convalescent; all came from the United States, Italy and Spain. In each case, the material was cDNA or gDNA derived from T cells, B-cell-depleted T cells, or PBMCs.

Germline V gives CDR1 SGHTA, CDR2 FQGTGA. This CDR3 is 15 amino acids long. V lost 6 bases to trimming and J lost 1 base, with 15 bases between them. Data came from immunoSEQ multiplex PCR; TCRdb stores just in-frame clones and leaves some out. The sample consists of over 200,000 clones, roughly nine tenths of them appearing once. The rearrangement uses TRBV7-3 and TRBJ1-1; possibly TRBD1 for D (6 bases). The source is a man in his sixties with COVID-19, enrolled during active disease. Material for sequencing was peripheral blood. Here the CDR3 DNA reads TGTGCCAGCAGTTTGACCACGACAGGGAACACTGAAGCTTTCTTT. Its protein is CASSLTTTGNTEAFF. Variable domain in full (rest from reference TRBV7-3 and TRBJ1-1): GAGVSQTPSNKVTEKGKYVELRCDPISGHTALYWYRQSLGQGPEFLIYFQGTGAADDSGLPNDRFFAVRPEGSVSTLKIQRTERGDSAVYLCASSLTTTGNTEAFFGQGTRLTVV.